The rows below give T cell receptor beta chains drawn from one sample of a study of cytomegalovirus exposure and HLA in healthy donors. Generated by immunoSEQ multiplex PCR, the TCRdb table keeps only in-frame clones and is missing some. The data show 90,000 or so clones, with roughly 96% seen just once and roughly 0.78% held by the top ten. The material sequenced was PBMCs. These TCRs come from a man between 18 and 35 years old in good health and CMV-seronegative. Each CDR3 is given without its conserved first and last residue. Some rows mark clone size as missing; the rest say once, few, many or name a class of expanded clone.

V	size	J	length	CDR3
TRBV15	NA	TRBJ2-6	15	ATSRKTAVSGANVLT
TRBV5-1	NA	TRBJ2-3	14	ASSTPGTGRTDTQY
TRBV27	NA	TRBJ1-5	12	ASSPEGRNQPQH
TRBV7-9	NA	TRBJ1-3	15	ASSLARDRGTGNTIY
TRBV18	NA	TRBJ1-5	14	ASSPLGTGSNQPQH
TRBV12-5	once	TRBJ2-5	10	ASGLDHGTEY
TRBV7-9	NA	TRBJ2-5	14	ASSLVASGSLETQY
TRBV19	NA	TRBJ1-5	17	ATAPGHLDRGRGNQPQH
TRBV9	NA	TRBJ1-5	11	ASSPEGRQPQH
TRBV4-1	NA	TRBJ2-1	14	ASNAPGGSKGGEQF
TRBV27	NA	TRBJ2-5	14	ASSSRDRGRGETQY
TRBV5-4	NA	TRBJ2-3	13	ASSSEAGYTDTQY
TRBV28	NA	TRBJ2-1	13	ASSLMREFHNEQF
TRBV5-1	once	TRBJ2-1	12	ASSLGLAGDSRF
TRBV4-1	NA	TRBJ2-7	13	ASSHPGTGVYEQY
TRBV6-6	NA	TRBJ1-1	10	ASNSGSTEAF